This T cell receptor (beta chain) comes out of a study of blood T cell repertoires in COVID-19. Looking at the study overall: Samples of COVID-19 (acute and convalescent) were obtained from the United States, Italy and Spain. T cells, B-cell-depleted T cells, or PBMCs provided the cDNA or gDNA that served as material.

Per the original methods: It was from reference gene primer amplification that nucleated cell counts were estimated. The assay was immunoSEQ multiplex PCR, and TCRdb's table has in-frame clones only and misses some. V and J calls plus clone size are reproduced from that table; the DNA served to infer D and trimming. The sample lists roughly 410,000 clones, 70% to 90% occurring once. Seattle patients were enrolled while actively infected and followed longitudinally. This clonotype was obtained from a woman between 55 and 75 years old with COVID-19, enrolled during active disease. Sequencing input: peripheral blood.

The CDR3 DNA is TGTGCCAGCAGCCGGGACAGCCCGAGCACCGGGGAGCTGTTTTTT. This encodes CASSRDSPSTGELFF. This chain connects TRBV11-3 to TRBJ2-2, with 7 bases matching TRBD1. Germline V gives CDR1 SGHNT, CDR2 YENEEA. The CDR3 loop spans 15 amino acids. V gave up 5 bases and J gave up 4 bases; unmatched junction bases: 7.